Listed below are T cell receptor beta chains from one sample, sequenced in a study of blood T cells in healthy people across ages. TCRdb used MiXCR to reprocess the 5' RACE reads, holding one entry per CDR3 protein. The sample records approximately 1.5 million distinct CDR3 sequences, 35% to 45% being singletons. Specimen: blood. The receptors were sampled from a woman younger than 35 in good health. Each CDR3 is given with its conserved first and last residue. A D gene is named only where the DNA matches it firmly. Expanded clones get a size class; other rows say once, few or many, or leave the size out.

CDR3aa: CASSGYGTDTQYF
CDR3nt: TGTGCCAGCAGCGGTTACGGCACAGATACGCAGTATTTT
j_gene: TRBJ2-3
abundance: few
d_gene: -
v_gene: TRBV7-2

CDR3aa: CSVARQGADTEAFF
CDR3nt: TGCAGCGTGGCTAGACAGGGAGCAGACACTGAAGCTTTCTTT
j_gene: TRBJ1-1
abundance: -
d_gene: TRBD1
v_gene: TRBV29-1

CDR3aa: CASSLLVEQETQYF
CDR3nt: TGTGCCAGCAGCTTACTCGTGGAGCAAGAGACCCAGTACTTC
j_gene: TRBJ2-5
abundance: few
d_gene: -
v_gene: TRBV7-9

CDR3aa: CASSAPSRGDVYNEQFF
CDR3nt: TGTGCCAGCAGCGCGCCCTCCCGGGGGGACGTATACAATGAGCAGTTCTTC
j_gene: TRBJ2-1
abundance: once
d_gene: TRBD2
v_gene: TRBV9

CDR3aa: CASSEDGGQETQYF
CDR3nt: TGTGCCAGCAGCGAGGATGGCGGGCAAGAGACCCAGTACTTC
j_gene: TRBJ2-5
abundance: -
d_gene: -
v_gene: TRBV4-2

CDR3aa: CASSRLWRRHSYEQYF
CDR3nt: TGTGCCAGCAGCCGCCTCTGGCGGAGGCACTCCTACGAGCAGTACTTC
j_gene: TRBJ2-7
abundance: -
d_gene: -
v_gene: TRBV4-2

CDR3aa: CASSSHPTGELFF
CDR3nt: TGTGCCAGCAGCTCGCACCCCACCGGGGAGCTGTTTTTT
j_gene: TRBJ2-2
abundance: many
d_gene: -
v_gene: TRBV7-6

CDR3aa: CASSSSRTARHTDTQYF
CDR3nt: TGCGCCAGCAGCTCCTCTCGGACAGCAAGGCACACAGATACGCAGTATTTT
j_gene: TRBJ2-3
abundance: -
d_gene: -
v_gene: TRBV5-1

CDR3aa: CAISDRGEYGYTF
CDR3nt: TGTGCCATCAGTGACCGTGGAGAATATGGCTACACCTTC
j_gene: TRBJ1-2
abundance: -
d_gene: -
v_gene: TRBV10-3

CDR3aa: CASSLVGLAEKLFF
CDR3nt: TGTGCCAGCAGCTTAGTAGGGCTGGCTGAAAAACTGTTTTTT
j_gene: TRBJ1-4
abundance: few
d_gene: -
v_gene: TRBV7-8

CDR3aa: CASSGGDYTLQDTQYF
CDR3nt: TGTGCCAGCAGCGGAGGGGACTACACTTTACAGGATACGCAGTATTTT
j_gene: TRBJ2-3
abundance: few
d_gene: TRBD2
v_gene: TRBV9

CDR3aa: CASSLARVKSWLDTQYF
CDR3nt: TGTGCCAGCAGCTTAGCGAGGGTTAAATCGTGGTTGGATACGCAGTATTTT
j_gene: TRBJ2-3
abundance: many
d_gene: -
v_gene: TRBV7-8

CDR3aa: CAWSVMFDQPQHF
CDR3nt: TGTGCCTGGAGCGTGATGTTCGATCAGCCCCAGCATTTT
j_gene: TRBJ1-5
abundance: -
d_gene: -
v_gene: TRBV30

CDR3aa: CASSYSGLAGHSYNEQFF
CDR3nt: TGTGCCAGCAGTTACTCGGGACTAGCGGGACATTCCTACAATGAGCAGTTCTTC
j_gene: TRBJ2-1
abundance: -
d_gene: TRBD2
v_gene: TRBV6-5

CDR3aa: CASSHSPGPQYGYTF
CDR3nt: TGTGCCAGCAGCCATTCCCCAGGGCCACAGTATGGCTACACCTTC
j_gene: TRBJ1-2
abundance: few
d_gene: -
v_gene: TRBV3-1

CDR3aa: CSVVVRGHEQYF
CDR3nt: TGCAGCGTTGTAGTCAGGGGTCACGAGCAGTACTTC
j_gene: TRBJ2-7
abundance: -
d_gene: -
v_gene: TRBV29-1

CDR3aa: CASSEGQRNYGYTF
CDR3nt: TGTGCCAGCAGCGAGGGACAGAGGAACTATGGCTACACCTTC
j_gene: TRBJ1-2
abundance: few
d_gene: TRBD1
v_gene: TRBV9

CDR3aa: CSARERPTGVEQYF
CDR3nt: TGCAGTGCTAGAGAGAGGCCGACGGGGGTGGAGCAGTACTTC
j_gene: TRBJ2-7
abundance: few
d_gene: -
v_gene: TRBV20-1

CDR3aa: CASSLRGTRGYNTEAFF
CDR3nt: TGTGCCAGCAGCTTAAGGGGAACCAGGGGATACAACACTGAAGCTTTCTTT
j_gene: TRBJ1-1
abundance: few
d_gene: -
v_gene: TRBV7-3

CDR3aa: CASSLGRGFNEQYF
CDR3nt: TGTGCCAGCAGTTTAGGGCGGGGGTTCAACGAGCAGTACTTC
j_gene: TRBJ2-7
abundance: many
d_gene: TRBD2
v_gene: TRBV12-3/TRBV12-4

CDR3aa: CASSVDARTSQETQYF
CDR3nt: TGTGCCAGCAGCGTAGATGCCAGAACGAGCCAAGAGACCCAGTACTTC
j_gene: TRBJ2-5
abundance: -
d_gene: -
v_gene: TRBV9

CDR3aa: CSARGSGWRLEQYF
CDR3nt: TGCAGTGCTAGAGGGAGCGGGTGGCGTTTAGAGCAGTACTTC
j_gene: TRBJ2-5
abundance: -
d_gene: -
v_gene: TRBV20-1

CDR3aa: CASSLVGYRASYNEQFF
CDR3nt: TGTGCCAGCAGCTTAGTGGGTTACCGGGCCTCCTACAATGAGCAGTTCTTC
j_gene: TRBJ2-1
abundance: -
d_gene: -
v_gene: TRBV7-9

CDR3aa: CASRYEGAAYNEQFF
CDR3nt: TGTGCCAGCAGATACGAAGGAGCAGCTTACAATGAGCAGTTCTTC
j_gene: TRBJ2-1
abundance: once
d_gene: -
v_gene: TRBV6-6

CDR3aa: CASSSRMGGEKLFF
CDR3nt: TGTGCCAGCAGCTCCCGAATGGGTGGCGAAAAACTGTTTTTT
j_gene: TRBJ1-4
abundance: -
d_gene: -
v_gene: TRBV13

CDR3aa: CASSQLAVGSYNEQFF
CDR3nt: TGCGCCAGCAGCCAACTAGCGGTCGGCTCCTACAATGAGCAGTTCTTC
j_gene: TRBJ2-1
abundance: once
d_gene: TRBD2
v_gene: TRBV4-1

CDR3aa: CASSLLDGPQPQHF
CDR3nt: TGCGCCAGCAGTTTGCTGGACGGGCCTCAGCCCCAGCATTTT
j_gene: TRBJ1-5
abundance: -
d_gene: -
v_gene: TRBV4-1

CDR3aa: CASSYPFAGEQYF
CDR3nt: TGTGCCAGCAGTTACCCCTTTGCCGGGGAGCAGTACTTC
j_gene: TRBJ2-7
abundance: few
d_gene: -
v_gene: TRBV12-3/TRBV12-4

CDR3aa: CASSLVPAGAIGELFF
CDR3nt: TGTGCCAGCAGCTTAGTTCCCGCGGGAGCGATCGGGGAGCTGTTTTTT
j_gene: TRBJ2-2
abundance: -
d_gene: TRBD2
v_gene: TRBV7-8

CDR3aa: CSARTQANQPQHF
CDR3nt: TGCAGTGCTAGAACACAGGCCAATCAGCCCCAGCATTTT
j_gene: TRBJ1-5
abundance: -
d_gene: -
v_gene: TRBV20-1

CDR3aa: CSARARGWDNEQFF
CDR3nt: TGCAGTGCTAGAGCGCGGGGGTGGGACAATGAGCAGTTCTTC
j_gene: TRBJ2-1
abundance: -
d_gene: TRBD2
v_gene: TRBV20-1

CDR3aa: CASMPRTSGQGETQYF
CDR3nt: TGTGCCAGCATGCCAAGGACTAGCGGGCAGGGAGAGACCCAGTACTTC
j_gene: TRBJ2-5
abundance: -
d_gene: TRBD2
v_gene: TRBV6-6

CDR3aa: CASSGIGLQELEGYHQETQYF
CDR3nt: TGTGCCAGCAGCGGAATTGGTTTACAGGAGCTGGAGGGGTACCACCAAGAGACCCAGTACTTC
j_gene: TRBJ2-5
abundance: few
d_gene: -
v_gene: TRBV21-1

CDR3aa: CASGLEGRARHSGANVLTF
CDR3nt: TGCGCCAGCGGCTTGGAGGGCCGGGCACGCCACTCTGGGGCCAACGTCCTGACTTTC
j_gene: TRBJ2-6
abundance: -
d_gene: -
v_gene: TRBV5-1

CDR3aa: CASSRRQEAKNIQYF
CDR3nt: TGTGCCAGCAGCCGTCGACAGGAGGCCAAAAACATTCAGTACTTC
j_gene: TRBJ2-4
abundance: -
d_gene: -
v_gene: TRBV5-6

CDR3aa: CASSLLRLDRTYGCTF
CDR3nt: TGTGCCAGCAGTTTACTGCGCCTCGACAGGACCTATGGCTGCACCTTC
j_gene: TRBJ1-2
abundance: -
d_gene: -
v_gene: TRBV28

CDR3aa: CSVEGWGTYNEQYF
CDR3nt: TGCAGCGTTGAAGGGTGGGGGACCTACAATGAGCAGTACTTC
j_gene: TRBJ2-5
abundance: -
d_gene: -
v_gene: TRBV29-1

CDR3aa: CASSLETTGYTF
CDR3nt: TGCGCCAGCAGCTTGGAAACGACGGGCTACACCTTC
j_gene: TRBJ1-2
abundance: -
d_gene: -
v_gene: TRBV5-1

CDR3aa: CSAQGGTETQYF
CDR3nt: TGCAGTGCGCAAGGCGGGACAGAGACCCAGTACTTC
j_gene: TRBJ2-5
abundance: -
d_gene: -
v_gene: TRBV20-1

CDR3aa: CASSELGQGTDTQYF
CDR3nt: TGCGCCAGCAGTGAGTTGGGACAGGGGACAGATACGCAGTATTTT
j_gene: TRBJ2-3
abundance: -
d_gene: TRBD1
v_gene: TRBV10-1

CDR3aa: CASSEAMTSSNYGYTF
CDR3nt: TGTGCCAGCAGTGAGGCGATGACATCGTCTAACTATGGCTACACCTTC
j_gene: TRBJ1-2
abundance: -
d_gene: -
v_gene: TRBV6-1

CDR3aa: CASSEIDGHNEQFF
CDR3nt: TGTGCCAGCAGTGAAATCGACGGACACAATGAGCAGTTCTTC
j_gene: TRBJ2-1
abundance: -
d_gene: -
v_gene: TRBV2

CDR3aa: CSVAWGNTEAFF
CDR3nt: TGCAGCGTTGCCTGGGGGAACACTGAAGCTTTCTTT
j_gene: TRBJ1-1
abundance: few
d_gene: -
v_gene: TRBV29-1

CDR3aa: CASRATGNPEAFF
CDR3nt: TGTGCCAGCAGAGCGACAGGGAATCCTGAAGCTTTCTTT
j_gene: TRBJ1-1
abundance: -
d_gene: TRBD1
v_gene: TRBV2

CDR3aa: CASSEDADTQYF
CDR3nt: TGTGCCAGCAGTGAAGATGCGGATACGCAGTATTTT
j_gene: TRBJ2-3
abundance: -
d_gene: -
v_gene: TRBV6-1

CDR3aa: CASSLKGLGYNEQYF
CDR3nt: TGTGCCAGCAGCTTAAAGGGACTAGGGTACAATGAGCAGTACTTC
j_gene: TRBJ2-7
abundance: few
d_gene: TRBD2
v_gene: TRBV7-2